Listed here is a single T cell receptor (beta chain). This CDR3 region has 14 residues. Germline lookup yields CDR1 SGHRS and CDR2 YFSETQ. Unmatched junction bases numbered 4, after V lost 0 bases and J lost 7 bases. This record belongs to a study of blood T cell repertoires in COVID-19. Study overall: PBMCs, B-cell-depleted T cells, or T cells provided the cDNA or gDNA that made up the material.

How the authors handled the data: Reference gene primer amplification gave nucleated cell count estimates. Clones were sequenced by immunoSEQ multiplex PCR, and TCRdb holds only the in-frame ones, with some missing. V and J calls and clone size come straight from that table; D and trimming were deduced from the DNA. The sample carries 150,000 or so clones, around 87% recorded once. Recruits, aged about 18 to 89 years, lived in 24 US areas. Participants' own reports of clinical history determined their cohort assignment. Source material: PBMCs or T cells enriched from blood (not recorded which). The gene calls are TRBV5-1 and TRBJ2-7; 10 bases are a match to TRBD1. The source of this sequence is a woman aged 45-65 years who had recovered from COVID-19. The CDR3 DNA reads TGCGCCAGCAGCTTGGGACAGGGGGCGAGGGAGCAGTACTTC. Amino acids: CASSLGQGAREQYF.